One TCR beta chain is described in this entry. This entry comes from a study of blood T cell repertoires in COVID-19. Libraries were prepared by immunoSEQ multiplex PCR; TCRdb keeps only in-frame clonotypes and omits some of them. The repertoire includes some 350,000 clones, approximately 86% of them detected once, and 2.5% to 3.5% sits in the top ten. Germline CDR1 SNHLY, CDR2 FYNNEI. Trimming at V came to 4 bases and at J to 2 bases, leaving 6 bases not matched to a gene. This CDR3 region has 17 residues. The specimen sequenced was peripheral blood. The clonotype comes from a human donor in a cohort sampled during active COVID-19. V usage is TRBV2 and J usage is TRBJ2-3; 13 positions match TRBD2. The CDR3: CASSGWGLAGNTDTQYF. The CDR3 DNA reads as TGTGCCAGCAGTGGTTGGGGACTAGCGGGGAACACAGATACGCAGTATTTT.